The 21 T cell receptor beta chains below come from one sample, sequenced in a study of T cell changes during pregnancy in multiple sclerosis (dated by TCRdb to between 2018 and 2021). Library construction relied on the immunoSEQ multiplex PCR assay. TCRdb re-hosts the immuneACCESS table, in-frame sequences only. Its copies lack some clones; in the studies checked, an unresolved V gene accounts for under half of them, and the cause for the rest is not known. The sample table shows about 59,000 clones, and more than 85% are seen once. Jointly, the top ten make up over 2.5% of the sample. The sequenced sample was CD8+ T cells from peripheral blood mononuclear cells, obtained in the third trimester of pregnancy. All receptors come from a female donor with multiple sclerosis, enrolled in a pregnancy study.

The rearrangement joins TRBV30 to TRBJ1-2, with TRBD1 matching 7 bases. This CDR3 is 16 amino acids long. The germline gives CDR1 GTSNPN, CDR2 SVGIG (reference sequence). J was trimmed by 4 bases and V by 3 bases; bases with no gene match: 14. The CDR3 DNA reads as TGTGCCTGGAGCCGGGACAGTCGGGGGGGATCCTATGGCTACACCTTC. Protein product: CAWSRDSRGGSYGYTF.

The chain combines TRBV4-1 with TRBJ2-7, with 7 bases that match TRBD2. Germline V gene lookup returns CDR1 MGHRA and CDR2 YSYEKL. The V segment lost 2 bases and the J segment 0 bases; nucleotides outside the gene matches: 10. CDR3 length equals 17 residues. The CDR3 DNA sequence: TGCGCCAGCAGCCAATTTGGTGGCGGGAGCCTCTCCTACGAGCAGTACTTC. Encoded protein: CASSQFGGGSLSYEQYF.

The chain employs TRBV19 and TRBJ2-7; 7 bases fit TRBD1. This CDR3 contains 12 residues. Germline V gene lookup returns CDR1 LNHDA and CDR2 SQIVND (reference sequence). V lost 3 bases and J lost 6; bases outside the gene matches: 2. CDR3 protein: CASSIGTVEQYF. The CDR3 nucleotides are TGTGCCAGTAGTATCGGGACAGTCGAGCAGTACTTC. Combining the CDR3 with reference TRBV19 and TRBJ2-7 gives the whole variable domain DGGITQSPKYLFRKEGQNVTLSCEQNLNHDAMYWYRQDPGQGLRLIYYSQIVNDFQKGDIAEGYSVSREKKESFPLTVTSAQKNPTAFYLCASSIGTVEQYFGPGTRLTVT.

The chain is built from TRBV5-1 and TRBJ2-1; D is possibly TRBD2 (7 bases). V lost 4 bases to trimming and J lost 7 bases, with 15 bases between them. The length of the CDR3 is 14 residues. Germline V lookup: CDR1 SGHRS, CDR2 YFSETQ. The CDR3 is CASSGGGGGNEQFF. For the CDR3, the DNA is TGCGCCAGCAGCGGCGGGGGAGGGGGGAATGAGCAGTTCTTC.

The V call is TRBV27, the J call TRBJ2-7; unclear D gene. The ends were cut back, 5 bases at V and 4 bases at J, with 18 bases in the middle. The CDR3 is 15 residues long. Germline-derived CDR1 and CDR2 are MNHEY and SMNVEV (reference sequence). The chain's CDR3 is CASSPLGHELYEQYF. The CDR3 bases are TGTGCCAGCAGTCCCTTGGGCCACGAGTTGTACGAGCAGTACTTC.

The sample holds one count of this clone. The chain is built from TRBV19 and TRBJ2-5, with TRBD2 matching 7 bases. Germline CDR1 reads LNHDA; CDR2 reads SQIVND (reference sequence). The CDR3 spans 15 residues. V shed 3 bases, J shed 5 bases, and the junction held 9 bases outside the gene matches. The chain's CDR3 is CASSIISPGGETQYF. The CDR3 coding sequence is TGTGCCAGTAGTATCATCTCTCCCGGGGGGGAGACCCAGTACTTC.

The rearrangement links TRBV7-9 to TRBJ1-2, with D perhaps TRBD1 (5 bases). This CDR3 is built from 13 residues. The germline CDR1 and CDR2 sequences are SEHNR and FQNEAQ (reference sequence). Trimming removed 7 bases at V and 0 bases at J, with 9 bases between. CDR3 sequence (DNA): TGTGCCAGCACCGACAGTCCTAACTATGGCTACACCTTC. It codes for CASTDSPNYGYTF. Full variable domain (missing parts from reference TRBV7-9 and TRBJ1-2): DTGVSQNPRHKITKRGQNVTFRCDPISEHNRLYWYRQTLGQGPEFLTYFQNEAQLEKSRLLSDRFSAERPKGSFSTLEIQRTEQGDSAMYLCASTDSPNYGYTFGSGTRLTVV.

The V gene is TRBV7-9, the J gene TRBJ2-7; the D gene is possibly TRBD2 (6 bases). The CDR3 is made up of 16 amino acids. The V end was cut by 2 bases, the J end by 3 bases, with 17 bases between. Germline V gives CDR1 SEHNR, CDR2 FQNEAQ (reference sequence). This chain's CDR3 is CASSLTRGGSGYEQYF. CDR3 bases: TGTGCCAGCAGCTTAACCCGAGGAGGGAGCGGCTACGAGCAGTACTTC.

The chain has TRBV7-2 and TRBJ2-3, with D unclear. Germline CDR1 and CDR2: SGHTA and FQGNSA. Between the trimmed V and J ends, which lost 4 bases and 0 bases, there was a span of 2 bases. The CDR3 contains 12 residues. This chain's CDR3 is CASSSSTDTQYF. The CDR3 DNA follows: TGTGCCAGCAGCTCTAGCACAGATACGCAGTATTTT.

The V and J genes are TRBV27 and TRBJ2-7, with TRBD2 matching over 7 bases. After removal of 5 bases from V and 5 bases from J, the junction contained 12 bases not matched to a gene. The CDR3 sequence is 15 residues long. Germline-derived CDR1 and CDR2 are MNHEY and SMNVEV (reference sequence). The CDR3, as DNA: TGTGCCAGCAGTCCAAGCGGGGCGACAATTCACGAGCAGTACTTC. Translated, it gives CASSPSGATIHEQYF.

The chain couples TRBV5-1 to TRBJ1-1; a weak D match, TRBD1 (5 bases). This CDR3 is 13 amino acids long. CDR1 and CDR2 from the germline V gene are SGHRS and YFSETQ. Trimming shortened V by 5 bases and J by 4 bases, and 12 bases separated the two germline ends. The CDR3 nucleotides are TGCGCCAGCAGAGGAGCGGGGGGCACTGAAGCTTTCTTT. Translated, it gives CASRGAGGTEAFF.

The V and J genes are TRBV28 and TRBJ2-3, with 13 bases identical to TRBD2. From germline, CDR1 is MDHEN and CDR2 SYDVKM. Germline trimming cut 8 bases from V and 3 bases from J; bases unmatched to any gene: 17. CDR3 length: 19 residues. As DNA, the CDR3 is TGTGCCAGCCCGAAAAATCCCGGACTAGCGGGAGTGGATACAGATACGCAGTATTTT. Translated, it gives CASPKNPGLAGVDTDTQYF. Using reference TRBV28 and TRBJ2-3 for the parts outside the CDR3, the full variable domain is DVKVTQSSRYLVKRTGEKVFLECVQDMDHENMFWYRQDPGLGLRLIYFSYDVKMKEKGDIPEGYSVSREKKERFSLILESASTNQTSMYLCASPKNPGLAGVDTDTQYFGPGTRLTVL.

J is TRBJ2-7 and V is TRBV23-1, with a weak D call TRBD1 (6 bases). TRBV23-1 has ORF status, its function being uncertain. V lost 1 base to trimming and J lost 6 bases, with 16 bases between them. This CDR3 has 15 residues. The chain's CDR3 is CASSQFPHTGCEQYF. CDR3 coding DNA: TGCGCCAGCAGTCAATTCCCTCACACAGGGTGCGAGCAGTACTTC.

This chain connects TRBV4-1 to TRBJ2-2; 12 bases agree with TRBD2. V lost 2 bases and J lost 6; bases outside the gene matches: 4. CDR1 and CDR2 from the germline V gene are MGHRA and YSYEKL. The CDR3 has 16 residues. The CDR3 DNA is TGCGCCAGCAGCCAACTAGCGGGAGGGCCTTCCGGGGAGCTGTTTTTT. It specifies CASSQLAGGPSGELFF.

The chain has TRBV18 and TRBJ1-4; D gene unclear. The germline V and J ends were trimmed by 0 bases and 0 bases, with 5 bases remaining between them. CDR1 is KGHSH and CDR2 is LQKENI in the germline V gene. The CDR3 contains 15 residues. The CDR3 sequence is CASSPPSATNEKLFF. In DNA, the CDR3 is TGTGCCAGCTCACCACCGTCAGCAACTAATGAAAAACTGTTTTTT.

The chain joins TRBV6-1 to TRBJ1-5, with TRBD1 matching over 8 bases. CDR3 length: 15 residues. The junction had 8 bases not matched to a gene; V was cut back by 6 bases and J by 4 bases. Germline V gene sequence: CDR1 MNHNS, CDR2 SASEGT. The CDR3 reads CASSRDRGRNQPQHF. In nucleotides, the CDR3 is TGTGCCAGCAGCCGAGACAGGGGAAGAAATCAGCCCCAGCATTTT.

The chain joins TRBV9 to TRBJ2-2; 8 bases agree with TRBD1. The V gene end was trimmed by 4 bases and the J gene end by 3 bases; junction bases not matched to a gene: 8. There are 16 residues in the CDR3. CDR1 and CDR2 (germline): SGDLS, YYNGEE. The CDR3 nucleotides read TGTGCCAGCAGCTCCGACAGGGGCCTGCACACCGGGGAGCTGTTTTTT. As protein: CASSSDRGLHTGELFF.

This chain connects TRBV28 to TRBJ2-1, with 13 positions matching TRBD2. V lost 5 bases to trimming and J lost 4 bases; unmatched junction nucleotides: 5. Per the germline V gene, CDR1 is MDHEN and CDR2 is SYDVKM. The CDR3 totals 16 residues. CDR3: CASSETSGRKYNEQFF. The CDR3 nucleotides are TGTGCCAGCAGTGAGACTAGCGGGAGGAAATACAATGAGCAGTTCTTC.

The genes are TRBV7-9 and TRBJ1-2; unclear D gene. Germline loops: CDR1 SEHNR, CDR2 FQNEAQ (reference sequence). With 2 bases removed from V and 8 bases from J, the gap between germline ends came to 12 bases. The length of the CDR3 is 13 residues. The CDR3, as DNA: TGTGCCAGCAGCTTAAGGGCGGGCCTCGGCTACACCTTC. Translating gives CASSLRAGLGYTF. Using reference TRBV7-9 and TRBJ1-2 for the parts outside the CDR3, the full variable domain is DTGVSQNPRHKITKRGQNVTFRCDPISEHNRLYWYRQTLGQGPEFLTYFQNEAQLEKSRLLSDRFSAERPKGSFSTLEIQRTEQGDSAMYLCASSLRAGLGYTFGSGTRLTVV.

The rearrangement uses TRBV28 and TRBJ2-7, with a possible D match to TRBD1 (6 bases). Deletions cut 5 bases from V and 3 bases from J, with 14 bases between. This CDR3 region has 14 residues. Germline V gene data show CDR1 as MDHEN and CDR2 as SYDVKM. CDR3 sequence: CASSLILQGYEQYF. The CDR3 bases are TGTGCCAGCAGTCTTATTTTACAGGGCTACGAGCAGTACTTC.

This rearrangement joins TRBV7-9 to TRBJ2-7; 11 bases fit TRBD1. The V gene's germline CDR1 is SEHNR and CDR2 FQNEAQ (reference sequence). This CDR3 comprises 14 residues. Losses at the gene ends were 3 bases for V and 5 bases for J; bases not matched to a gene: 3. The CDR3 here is CASSFRDRGNEQYF. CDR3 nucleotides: TGTGCCAGCAGCTTCCGGGACAGGGGGAACGAGCAGTACTTC.